Listed below are T cell receptor beta chains from one sample, sequenced in a study of immune evolution from preneoplasia to lung adenocarcinoma. The method was immunoSEQ multiplex PCR; TCRdb's version includes in-frame clones alone and lacks a portion of them. The table records tens of thousands of clones, roughly 80% of them present only once. Input material: FFPE invasive lung adenocarcinoma tissue. The receptors come from a person aged 55 to 70 with lung adenocarcinoma. Each CDR3 is given with its conserved first and last residue. The D gene is left open where the match is weak. The size of a clone is reported for some rows only, either as once, few or many, or as a class for expanded clones.

d_gene	abundance	v_gene	j_gene	CDR3aa	CDR3nt
NA	once	TRBV21-1	TRBJ2-3	CARAGTDTQYF	TGTGCACGGGCAGGGACAGATACGCAGTATTTT
NA	NA	TRBV6-6	TRBJ2-1	CASSYSGRVGNEQFF	TGTGCCAGCAGTTACTCCGGAAGAGTCGGTAATGAGCAGTTCTTC
NA	NA	TRBV11-3	TRBJ2-5	CASSLVRGVQETQYF	TGTGCCAGCAGCTTAGTCAGGGGCGTACAAGAGACCCAGTACTTC
NA	NA	TRBV18	TRBJ2-7	CASSPAQGYEQYF	TGTGCCAGCTCACCTGCTCAGGGCTACGAGCAGTACTTC
TRBD1	once	TRBV6-5	TRBJ2-3	CASRRTGGTDTQYF	TGTGCCAGCAGAAGGACAGGGGGCACAGATACGCAGTATTTT
TRBD2	NA	TRBV7-2	TRBJ2-1	CASSYSTAGGNEQFF	TGTGCCAGCAGCTATTCGACTGCGGGAGGGAATGAGCAGTTCTTC
NA	once	TRBV5-4	TRBJ2-1	CASSSRRENEQFF	TGTGCCAGCAGCTCGCGACGGGAGAATGAGCAGTTCTTC
TRBD2	NA	TRBV7-3	TRBJ2-2	CASSKGLAGTAGELFF	TGTGCCAGCAGCAAGGGACTAGCGGGAACTGCCGGGGAGCTGTTTTTT
TRBD2	NA	TRBV7-8	TRBJ2-7	CASSSPGLAYEQYF	TGTGCCAGCAGCTCACCGGGACTAGCCTACGAGCAGTACTTC
TRBD2	once	TRBV4-1	TRBJ2-1	CASSPLLAGGGYNEQFF	TGCGCCAGCAGCCCCCTGCTAGCGGGAGGGGGTTACAATGAGCAGTTCTTC
TRBD2	NA	TRBV27	TRBJ2-7	CASSPFRLAGVNEQYF	TGTGCCAGCAGTCCCTTTCGACTAGCGGGAGTAAACGAGCAGTACTTC
TRBD1	few	TRBV6-1	TRBJ2-2	CASSAPGTGDTGELFF	TGTGCCAGCAGTGCTCCCGGGACAGGGGACACCGGGGAGCTGTTTTTT
NA	medium-sized	TRBV19	TRBJ2-5	CASSIGGTSETQYF	TGTGCCAGTAGTATAGGGGGGACATCTGAGACCCAGTACTTC
NA	NA	TRBV4-1	TRBJ2-2	CASSPRSLVTGELFF	TGCGCCAGCAGCCCCCGCAGTTTGGTAACCGGGGAGCTGTTTTTT
TRBD1	NA	TRBV5-6	TRBJ1-1	CASSGQGSLNTEAFF	TGTGCCAGCAGCGGACAGGGTTCGTTGAACACTGAAGCTTTCTTT
TRBD1	NA	TRBV15	TRBJ2-7	CATSRDVGDRPYEQYF	TGTGCCACCAGCAGAGATGTGGGGGACAGACCCTACGAGCAGTACTTC
NA	NA	TRBV19	TRBJ1-1	CASSKPGHSFNRNTEAFF	TGTGCCAGTAGTAAACCGGGACATTCTTTTAACCGGAACACTGAAGCTTTCTTT
NA	few	TRBV25-1	TRBJ1-5	CASSEGTWGQPQHF	TGTGCCAGCAGTGAGGGGACCTGGGGTCAGCCCCAGCATTTT
NA	NA	TRBV2	TRBJ2-1	CASSLRGGINYNEQFF	TGTGCCAGCAGCCTGAGGGGCGGGATAAACTACAATGAGCAGTTCTTC
NA	NA	TRBV7-3	TRBJ2-1	CASSPSAGGEGEQFF	TGTGCCAGCAGTCCCTCTGCAGGGGGGGAGGGTGAGCAGTTCTTC
TRBD1	NA	TRBV19	TRBJ2-1	CASSIVGTGAYRTARNEQFF	TGTGCCAGTAGTATAGTGGGGACAGGGGCCTACAGGACCGCTAGGAATGAGCAGTTCTTC
NA	NA	TRBV6-6	TRBJ1-1	CASSYSNLGEAFF	TGTGCCAGCAGTTACTCGAATCTGGGTGAGGCTTTCTTT
NA	NA	TRBV19	TRBJ2-7	CASSREKSYEQYF	TGTGCCAGTAGCCGGGAGAAATCCTACGAGCAGTACTTC
NA	NA	TRBV4-1	TRBJ1-5	CASSQDDRTVVPQHF	TGCGCCAGCAGCCAAGATGACAGGACGGTTGTGCCCCAGCATTTT
NA	NA	TRBV16	TRBJ2-1	CASTLLPNNEQFF	TGTGCCAGTACCCTCCTCCCGAACAATGAGCAGTTCTTC
NA	NA	TRBV5-5	TRBJ2-3	CASSLGRSDTQYF	TGTGCCAGCAGCTTGGGACGGTCAGATACGCAGTATTTT
TRBD1	medium-sized	TRBV9	TRBJ2-1	CASTGTGGHNEQFF	TGTGCCAGCACCGGGACAGGGGGACACAATGAGCAGTTCTTC
TRBD1	NA	TRBV7-2	TRBJ1-5	CASSSTGGSNQPQHF	TGTGCCAGCAGCTCGACAGGGGGTAGCAATCAGCCCCAGCATTTT
TRBD1	few	TRBV11-3	TRBJ2-1	CASSSIIDRGSYNEQFF	TGTGCCAGCAGCTCCATCATTGACAGGGGGTCCTACAATGAGCAGTTCTTC
NA	NA	TRBV11-2	TRBJ2-7	CASSRGGTVAYEQYF	TGTGCCAGCAGCCGGGGGGGGACAGTGGCCTACGAGCAGTACTTC
TRBD2	NA	TRBV18	TRBJ2-5	CASSPLTSGSLETQYF	TGTGCCAGCTCACCCCTGACTAGCGGGAGCCTAGAGACCCAGTACTTC
NA	once	TRBV30	TRBJ1-4	CAWSPLGGSNEKLFF	TGTGCCTGGAGTCCCCTCGGGGGCAGTAATGAAAAACTGTTTTTT
NA	NA	TRBV18	TRBJ2-2	CASSPGQLANTGELFF	TGTGCCAGCTCACCTGGACAACTCGCGAACACCGGGGAGCTGTTTTTT
NA	few	TRBV6-5	TRBJ2-1	CASSYEGQYNEQFF	TGTGCCAGCAGTTACGAAGGACAGTACAATGAGCAGTTCTTC
NA	NA	TRBV5-4	TRBJ2-5	CASSPRATIGRKTQYF	TGTGCCAGCAGCCCGCGGGCGACTATCGGTAGAAAGACCCAGTACTTC
NA	few	TRBV6-4	TRBJ2-3	CASSDQGRGDTQYF	TGTGCCAGCAGTGATCAGGGCAGGGGAGATACGCAGTATTTT
TRBD1	NA	TRBV18	TRBJ1-2	CASSPLKDRGGYTF	TGTGCCAGCTCACCACTCAAGGACAGGGGGGGCTACACCTTC
NA	NA	TRBV19	TRBJ2-7	CASSSDSYEQYF	TGTGCCAGTAGCTCTGACTCCTACGAGCAGTACTTC
NA	NA	TRBV7-6	TRBJ2-7	CASSSPLIAQYF	TGTGCCAGCAGCTCTCCCCTCATCGCGCAGTACTTC
TRBD1	NA	TRBV10-2	TRBJ1-5	CASRGTGGRQPQHF	TGCGCCAGCAGAGGGACAGGGGGACGACAGCCCCAGCATTTT